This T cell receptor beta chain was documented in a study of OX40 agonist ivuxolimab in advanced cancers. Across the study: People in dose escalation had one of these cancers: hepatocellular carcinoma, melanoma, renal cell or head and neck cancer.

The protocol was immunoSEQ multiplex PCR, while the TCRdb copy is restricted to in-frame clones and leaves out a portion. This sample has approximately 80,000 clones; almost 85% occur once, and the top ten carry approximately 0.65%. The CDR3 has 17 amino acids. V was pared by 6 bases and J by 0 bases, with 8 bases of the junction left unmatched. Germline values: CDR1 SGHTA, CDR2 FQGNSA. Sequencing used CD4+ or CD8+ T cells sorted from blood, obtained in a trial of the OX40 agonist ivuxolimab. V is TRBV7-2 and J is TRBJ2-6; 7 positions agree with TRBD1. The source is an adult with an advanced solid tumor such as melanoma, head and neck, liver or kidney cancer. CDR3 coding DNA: TGTGCCAGCAGTGACCGGGACAGCTTCTCTGGGGCCAACGTCCTGACTTTC. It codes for CASSDRDSFSGANVLTF.